This TCR beta chain was sequenced during a study of blood T cell repertoires in COVID-19. Background on the study: Samples came from the United States, Italy and Spain, spanning acute and convalescent COVID-19. PBMCs, B-cell-depleted T cells, or T cells were the source of the cDNA or gDNA that made up the material.

Per the original methods: Amplification of reference gene primers provided the estimated nucleated cell counts. Assay used: immunoSEQ multiplex PCR; TCRdb lists only in-frame clones, some missing. The DNA gave D and trimming, while V, J and clone size come from that table. Of around 92,000 clones in the sample, 89% were seen once. Deletions cut 5 bases from V and 0 bases from J, with 11 bases between. The CDR3 contains 15 residues. Looked up from germline, CDR1 is MNHEY and CDR2 is SVGAGI. The chain recombines TRBV6-5 with TRBJ1-3, with a possible D match to TRBD1 (5 bases). This TCR was sampled from a woman aged 80 or over with active COVID-19. Sequencing used peripheral blood. The CDR3 reads CASSKWTPSGNTIYF. The CDR3 region has the DNA TGTGCCAGCAGTAAATGGACACCCTCTGGAAACACCATATATTTT.